This T cell receptor beta chain derives from a study of blood T cell repertoires in COVID-19. With 1 base removed from V and 4 bases from J, the gap between germline ends came to 17 bases. In germline, CDR1 is LGHNA, CDR2 YNFKEQ. This CDR3 spans 17 amino acids. Assay: immunoSEQ multiplex PCR; the TCRdb copy retains only in-frame clones and omits some. The sample lists around 70,000 clones; approximately 83% were seen once. Material: peripheral blood. This receptor was taken from a man aged 80 or over with acute or convalescent COVID-19. V and J are TRBV4-2 and TRBJ2-1; a weak D match, TRBD2 (6 bases). CDR3 sequence reads: CASSQALSSDQYNEQFF. The CDR3 nucleotides read TGTGCCAGCAGCCAAGCCCTTTCTAGCGATCAGTACAATGAGCAGTTCTTC.